This T cell receptor beta chain comes out of a study of T cell responses to AZD1222 COVID-19 vaccine. The table lists this clone with a count of one. The antigen remains unidentified. Study-wide findings and caveats: CD4 TCRs associated with vaccination spanned spike, dominating at 160-218 and 743-854.

TCRdb's table, derived via immunoSEQ multiplex PCR, lists solely in-frame clones and lacks some. Of roughly 120,000 clones in the sample, 85% to 90% were seen once. This clonotype was sampled from an adult in good health. The sample in question was peripheral blood, obtained on day 0 of AZD1222 vaccination.

The CDR3 DNA sequence: TGTGCCAGCAGGCCCGGGGTGGGGGCCCAGTACTTC. Translation gives CASRPGVGAQYF. The chain uses TRBV2 and TRBJ2-5; D possibly matches TRBD1 or TRBD2 (5 bases each). The CDR3 spans 12 residues. Trimming removed 6 bases from V and 9 bases from J, with 14 bases in between. From germline, CDR1 is SNHLY and CDR2 FYNNEI.